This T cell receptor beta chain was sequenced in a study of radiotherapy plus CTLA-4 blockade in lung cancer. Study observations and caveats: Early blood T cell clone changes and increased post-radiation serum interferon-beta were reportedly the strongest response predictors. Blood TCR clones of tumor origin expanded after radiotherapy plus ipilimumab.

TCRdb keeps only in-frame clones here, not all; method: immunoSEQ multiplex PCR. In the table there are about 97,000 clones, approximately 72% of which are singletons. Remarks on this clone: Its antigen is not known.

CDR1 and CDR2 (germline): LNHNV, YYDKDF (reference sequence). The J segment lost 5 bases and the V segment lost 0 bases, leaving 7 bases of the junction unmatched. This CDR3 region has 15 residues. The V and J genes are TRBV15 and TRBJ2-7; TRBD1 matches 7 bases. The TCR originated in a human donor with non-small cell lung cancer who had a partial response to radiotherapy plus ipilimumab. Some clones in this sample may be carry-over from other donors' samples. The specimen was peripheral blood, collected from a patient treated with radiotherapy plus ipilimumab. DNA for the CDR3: TGTGCCACCAGCAGAGAAAGGGGGCGCCCCCACGAGCAGTACTTC. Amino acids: CATSRERGRPHEQYF.